A selection of T cell receptor beta chains follows, all from one sample in a study of blood T cells in healthy people across ages. TCRdb processed the 5' RACE reads anew with MiXCR; each CDR3 protein has one entry. The sample holds around 1,500,000 distinct CDR3 sequences, approximately 42% seen once. Sample: blood. The receptors derive from a young woman in good health. Each CDR3 is given with its conserved first and last residue. The D gene is left open where the match is weak. Only some rows state a clone size, as once, few, many or a class for expanded clones.

CASSQSMNEQYF | TGTGCCAGCAGCCAAAGTATGAACGAGCAGTACTTC | - | 12 | TRBV3-1 | few | TRBJ2-7
CSASSSGTGEETQYF | TGCAGTGCTAGCTCCTCCGGGACAGGGGAAGAGACCCAGTACTTC | TRBD1 | 15 | TRBV20-1 | many | TRBJ2-5
CASGSLTTQETQYF | TGTGCTAGTGGTTCGTTGACTACTCAAGAGACCCAGTACTTC | - | 14 | TRBV12-5 | few | TRBJ2-5
CASSLTSGMRADTQYF | TGCGCCAGCAGCTTGACTAGCGGGATGAGGGCAGATACGCAGTATTTT | TRBD2 | 16 | TRBV5-1 | few | TRBJ2-3
CASSYPGTTDTQYF | TGCGCCAGCAGTTACCCCGGGACTACAGATACGCAGTATTTT | - | 14 | TRBV10-1 | - | TRBJ2-3
CASSLLLAGLNNEQFF | TGCGCCAGCAGCTTGCTGCTAGCGGGTCTAAACAATGAGCAGTTCTTC | TRBD2 | 16 | TRBV5-1 | - | TRBJ2-1
CASTGGFNEQFF | TGTGCCAGTACAGGAGGGTTCAATGAGCAGTTCTTC | - | 12 | TRBV19 | - | TRBJ2-1
CSATRTSGSSYEQYF | TGCAGTGCTACAAGGACTAGCGGGAGCTCCTACGAGCAGTACTTC | TRBD2 | 15 | TRBV20-1 | once | TRBJ2-7
CSARDGGKGSTEAFF | TGCAGTGCTAGAGATGGGGGGAAGGGGAGCACTGAAGCTTTCTTT | - | 15 | TRBV20-1 | - | TRBJ1-1
CASSQEEGVHSYEQYF | TGCGCCAGCAGCCAAGAGGAGGGCGTGCACTCCTACGAGCAGTACTTC | - | 16 | TRBV4-1 | few | TRBJ2-7
CASSLTGTSEYEQYF | TGTGCCAGCAGCTTAACCGGGACTAGCGAGTACGAGCAGTACTTC | TRBD2 | 15 | TRBV7-3 | few | TRBJ2-7
CASSPSGGGQFF | TGTGCCAGCAGCCCAAGCGGAGGGGGGCAGTTCTTC | - | 12 | TRBV11-2 | - | TRBJ2-1
CASSYTYGRGFYGTQYF | TGTGCCAGCAGTTATACTTACGGGCGGGGGTTCTACGGTACGCAGTATTTT | TRBD2 | 17 | TRBV11-2 | few | TRBJ2-3
CSARDWRDPTEQYF | TGCAGTGCTAGAGATTGGAGGGACCCCACCGAGCAGTACTTC | - | 14 | TRBV20-1 | - | TRBJ2-7
CASSQVGTSGYNEQFF | TGTGCCAGCAGTCAAGTCGGGACTAGCGGATACAATGAGCAGTTCTTC | TRBD2 | 16 | TRBV25-1 | many | TRBJ2-1
CASRANAVYTEAFF | TGTGCCAGCAGGGCTAACGCAGTGTACACTGAAGCTTTCTTT | - | 14 | TRBV25-1 | - | TRBJ1-1
CASSPPLGAGTDTQYF | TGTGCCAGCAGCCCGCCCCTAGGAGCGGGGACAGATACGCAGTATTTT | TRBD2 | 16 | TRBV6-5 | - | TRBJ2-3
CASSLGLAGGPSSYNEQFF | TGTGCCAGCAGCTTAGGACTAGCGGGAGGGCCTAGCTCCTACAATGAGCAGTTCTTC | TRBD2 | 19 | TRBV7-6 | once | TRBJ2-1
CASSWQGSNQPQHF | TGTGCCAGCAGTTGGCAGGGAAGCAATCAGCCCCAGCATTTT | - | 14 | TRBV27 | few | TRBJ1-5
CSASVQLAYNEQFF | TGCAGTGCTAGTGTACAGCTCGCTTACAATGAGCAGTTCTTC | - | 14 | TRBV20-1 | - | TRBJ2-1
CAISTGTNSPLHF | TGTGCCATCTCGACAGGGACCAATTCACCCCTCCACTTT | TRBD1 | 13 | TRBV10-3 | few | TRBJ1-6
CASSWDSRPGTDTQYF | TGCGCCAGCAGCTGGGATTCGCGGCCTGGCACAGATACGCAGTATTTT | - | 16 | TRBV5-1 | - | TRBJ2-3
CSATTSDRTDTQYF | TGCAGTGCTACGACTAGCGACCGCACAGATACGCAGTATTTT | TRBD2 | 14 | TRBV20-1 | once | TRBJ2-3
CASSQERAGSYEQYF | TGCGCCAGCAGCCAGGAAAGGGCGGGCTCCTACGAGCAGTACTTC | - | 15 | TRBV4-3 | - | TRBJ2-7
CASTPGYGELFF | TGTGCCAGCACCCCAGGGTACGGGGAGCTGTTTTTT | - | 12 | TRBV2 | - | TRBJ2-2
CASSLRYAETQYF | TGTGCCAGCAGTTTACGGTACGCAGAGACCCAGTACTTC | - | 13 | TRBV27 | - | TRBJ2-5
CAISESSGPPWHTF | TGTGCCATCAGTGAGTCCTCCGGGCCCCCTTGGCACACCTTC | - | 14 | TRBV10-3 | few | TRBJ1-2
CASAALAGGPPHEQYF | TGTGCCAGCGCCGCCCTAGCGGGAGGGCCTCCCCACGAGCAGTACTTC | TRBD2 | 16 | TRBV7-9 | few | TRBJ2-7
CASSLERTSKTDTQYF | TGTGCCAGCAGCTTGGAGCGGACTTCCAAAACAGATACGCAGTATTTT | - | 16 | TRBV5-6 | - | TRBJ2-3
CSALGLAGGGHSTDTQYF | TGCAGTGCTTTAGGACTAGCGGGAGGCGGACATAGCACAGATACGCAGTATTTT | TRBD2 | 18 | TRBV20-1 | few | TRBJ2-3
CAAAEGGNSYGYTF | TGTGCCGCAGCGGAGGGAGGGAACAGCTATGGCTACACCTTC | - | 14 | TRBV27 | - | TRBJ1-2
CASSTDRTGFYGYTF | TGTGCCAGCAGCACCGACAGGACCGGATTCTATGGCTACACCTTC | - | 15 | TRBV6-5 | few | TRBJ1-2
CASRGSSYNGQFF | TGTGCCAGCCGGGGGAGCTCCTACAATGGGCAGTTCTTC | - | 13 | TRBV12-3/TRBV12-4 | - | TRBJ2-1
CASRKQGILNEQYF | TGTGCCAGCAGGAAACAGGGGATTCTGAACGAGCAGTACTTC | TRBD1 | 14 | TRBV6-6 | - | TRBJ2-7
CASSFVGDYGYTF | TGTGCCAGCAGCTTTGTAGGGGATTATGGCTACACCTTC | - | 13 | TRBV5-6 | - | TRBJ1-2
CSALNRDSFYEQYF | TGCAGTGCGCTTAACAGGGACTCCTTCTACGAGCAGTACTTC | - | 14 | TRBV20-1 | - | TRBJ2-7
CASSLVPVTSGANEQFF | TGTGCCAGCAGCTTAGTCCCGGTGACTAGCGGGGCCAATGAGCAGTTCTTC | TRBD2 | 17 | TRBV7-2 | few | TRBJ2-1
CASSFGGTAEAFF | TGTGCCAGCAGTTTTGGGGGGACAGCTGAAGCTTTCTTT | TRBD1 | 13 | TRBV12-3/TRBV12-4 | - | TRBJ1-1
CASSRGLAGEVEQFF | TGTGCCAGCTCACGAGGACTAGCGGGAGAGGTTGAGCAGTTCTTC | TRBD2 | 15 | TRBV18 | many | TRBJ2-1
CASSQGLFASEQYF | TGTGCCAGCAGCCAAGGTCTATTTGCCTCCGAGCAGTACTTC | - | 14 | TRBV14 | many | TRBJ2-7
CASSGGGTGVSEQFF | TGTGCCAGCAGTGGCGGGGGGACAGGGGTCAGTGAGCAGTTCTTC | TRBD1 | 15 | TRBV6-1 | few | TRBJ2-1
CASSLAEGSVAFF | TGTGCCAGCAGCTTGGCGGAGGGGTCGGTAGCTTTCTTT | - | 13 | TRBV5-6 | - | TRBJ1-1
CASSTGQGTEAFF | TGCGCCAGCAGCACCGGACAGGGCACTGAAGCTTTCTTT | TRBD1 | 13 | TRBV5-1 | once | TRBJ1-1
CASSLSSYNEQFF | TGTGCCAGCAGCTTGAGCTCCTACAATGAGCAGTTCTTC | - | 13 | TRBV7-2 | many | TRBJ2-1
CASSQDTGGDQPQHF | TGCGCCAGCAGCCAAGATACAGGGGGAGATCAGCCCCAGCATTTT | TRBD1 | 15 | TRBV4-1 | - | TRBJ1-5
CASSSGGHETQYF | TGTGCCAGCAGTTCAGGGGGCCATGAGACCCAGTACTTC | TRBD1 | 13 | TRBV12-3/TRBV12-4 | - | TRBJ2-5
CSARAMDGYTF | TGCAGTGCTAGAGCAATGGATGGCTACACCTTC | - | 11 | TRBV20-1 | - | TRBJ1-2
CASSYGGLAGGDQAGQYF | TGTGCCAGCAGTTACGGGGGACTAGCGGGGGGGGACCAAGCCGGCCAGTACTTC | TRBD2 | 18 | TRBV6-5 | few | TRBJ2-5
CAISESGKNYEQYF | TGTGCCATCAGTGAGTCCGGGAAGAACTACGAGCAGTACTTC | - | 14 | TRBV10-3 | few | TRBJ2-7
CASSSRTSGFPPYEQYF | TGTGCCAGCAGCTCGCGGACTAGCGGGTTCCCCCCCTACGAGCAGTACTTC | TRBD2 | 17 | TRBV7-9 | - | TRBJ2-7
CASSDGQHHEQYF | TGTGCCAGCAGCGACGGACAACATCACGAGCAGTACTTC | - | 13 | TRBV9 | few | TRBJ2-7
CASSTKGRDTQYF | TGTGCCAGCAGCACCAAGGGACGTGATACGCAGTATTTT | - | 13 | TRBV7-2 | few | TRBJ2-3
CASRRQGALSYNYGYTF | TGTGCCAGCAGAAGACAGGGGGCTCTTTCTTATAACTATGGCTACACCTTC | TRBD1 | 17 | TRBV27 | - | TRBJ1-2
CASSLRQIGDQPQHF | TGTGCCAGCAGTTTAAGACAAATCGGCGATCAGCCCCAGCATTTT | - | 15 | TRBV12-3/TRBV12-4 | few | TRBJ1-5
CASSTNPQGASGNTIYF | TGTGCCAGCAGTACTAATCCGCAGGGGGCCTCTGGAAACACCATATATTTT | TRBD1 | 17 | TRBV6-6 | - | TRBJ1-3